This T cell receptor beta chain is drawn from a study of blood T cells in healthy people across ages. This clonotype was observed a few times. A second PCR of about 7 to 12 cycles used a sample-barcoded 5' primer and a J-beta primer mix. TCRdb processed the 5' RACE reads anew with MiXCR; each CDR3 protein has one entry. The sample carries roughly 1,000,000 distinct CDR3 sequences, about 25% recorded once. Healthy Caucasian individuals from Russia aged roughly 6 to 100 were enrolled as donors. V was cut by 3 bases and J by 4 bases, with 12 bases left in between. CDR1 and CDR2 (germline): MDHEN, SYDVKM. This CDR3 has 14 residues. This same sample was also part of a study on T cells of mothers and their children.

The sequenced material came from blood. V usage is TRBV28 and J usage is TRBJ2-5; D is undetermined. This TCR was recovered from a girl aged 2-15 years in good health. The DNA for the CDR3 is TGTGCCAGCAGTTTTCGGTTACACATAGAGACCCAGTACTTC. Protein sequence: CASSFRLHIETQYF.